One and the same sample provided the 28 T cell receptor beta chains below, sequenced in a study of blood T cells in healthy people across ages. The authors ran a second PCR of about 7 to 12 cycles using a sample-barcoded 5' primer and a J-beta primer mix. MiXCR, run by TCRdb on the 5' RACE reads, gives a single entry per CDR3 protein. The table has fewer than 750,000 distinct CDR3 sequences, roughly half seen once. The source material was blood. These receptors came from a woman older than 75 in good health.

This sequence joins TRBV5-1 and TRBJ2-2; D gene ambiguous. Trimming removed 2 bases at V and 6 bases at J, with 11 bases between. From germline, CDR1 is SGHRS and CDR2 YFSETQ. This CDR3 has 14 amino acids. CDR3 in DNA: TGCGCCAGCAGCTTCTTAGAATCCCCCGGGGAGCTGTTTTTT. Its protein product is CASSFLESPGELFF.

Notes on this clonotype: This may stem from a read error, because a much larger clone lies one nucleotide away. The chain is built from TRBV10-3 and TRBJ2-1, with 15 bases matching TRBD2. The CDR3 contains 17 residues. The J segment lost 13 bases and the V segment lost 6 bases, leaving 16 bases of the junction unmatched. In germline, CDR1 is ENHRY, CDR2 SYGVKD. In nucleotides, the CDR3 is TGTGCCATCAGCCGGGGACTAGCGGGAGGCCTCCAAGAGACCCAGTTCTTC. It codes for CAISRGLAGGLQETQFF.

The chain recombines TRBV6-1 with TRBJ2-7; the match to TRBD2 covers 7 bases. The CDR3 length is 17 residues. Germline V gene sequence: CDR1 MNHNS, CDR2 SASEGT. Germline trimming cut 6 bases from V and 7 bases from J; bases unmatched to any gene: 21. The CDR3: CASSPISPGLPYNEQYF. The CDR3 coding sequence is TGTGCCAGCAGCCCGATCTCACCGGGACTACCCTACAATGAGCAGTACTTC.

This clonotype has a single count. The limits of the CDR3 on the DNA are not certain, so only TCRdb's listed CDR3 is given. The V gene is TRBV11-2, the J gene TRBJ2-1; TRBD1, the D gene given by the table, was not confirmed from the DNA. Germline CDR1 reads SGHAT; CDR2 reads FQNNGV. The length of the CDR3 is 21 amino acids, counting both ends. This CDR3 reads CASSFYICSAVGRGAYNEQFF.

The rearrangement links TRBV13 to TRBJ2-3; 8 bases map to TRBD1. This CDR3 contains 15 residues. Germline V gene data show CDR1 as PRHDT and CDR2 as FYEKMQ (reference sequence). The J segment lost 6 bases and the V segment lost 5 bases, leaving 10 bases of the junction unmatched. Written as DNA, the CDR3 is TGTGCCAGCAGCCCGACCCTACGACAGGGGGATACGCAGTATTTT. Translated, it gives CASSPTLRQGDTQYF.

This clonotype was detected a few times. The chain is built from TRBV6-6 and TRBJ2-7; the D is unclear. Per germline, CDR1 MNHNY and CDR2 SVGAGI (reference sequence). This CDR3 is 13 amino acids long. The V end was cut by 2 bases, the J end by 4 bases, with 9 bases between. For the CDR3, the DNA is TGTGCCAGCAGTTACACCACAGATTACGAGCAGTACTTC. This encodes CASSYTTDYEQYF.

This clonotype was seen many times. The chain recombines TRBV5-1 with TRBJ2-5; no firm D call. The V gene's germline CDR1 is SGHRS and CDR2 YFSETQ. This CDR3 region has 13 residues. With 0 bases removed from V and 7 bases from J, the gap between germline ends came to 10 bases. The CDR3 loop is CASSLGVAGTQYF. DNA of the CDR3: TGCGCCAGCAGCTTGGGGGTCGCTGGGACCCAGTACTTC.

A note on this clonotype: Sequence at one end of the junction differs from germline and may be a read error. The chain couples TRBV20-1 to TRBJ2-7; TRBD1 or TRBD2 may be the D gene (5 bases each). The CDR3 has 15 amino acids. Germline CDR1 reads DFQATT; CDR2 reads SNEGSKA (reference sequence). The CDR3: CSASPMGEGLGRQNF. The CDR3 coding sequence is TGCAGTGCTAGCCCTATGGGTGAGGGTCTGGGACGGCAGAACTTC.

This chain connects TRBV12-3 or TRBV12-4 to TRBJ2-6, with D possibly being TRBD2 (5 bases). This CDR3 contains 14 residues. The ends were cut back, 5 bases at V and 2 bases at J, with 7 bases in the middle. The CDR3 DNA sequence: TGTGCCAGCAGTGTGGAGGCTGGGGCCAACGTCCTGACTTTC. This translates into CASSVEAGANVLTF.

The CDR3 loop reads CASSSGTSYAEQYF. The CDR3 nucleotides read TGCGCCAGCAGCTCCGGGACTAGTTATGCCGAGCAGTACTTC. This chain links TRBV5-1 with TRBJ2-5; 8 bases agree with TRBD2. The end of the DNA aligns better with TRBJ2-7, so the J call may be wrong. The CDR3 is 14 amino acids. CDR1 and CDR2 from the germline V gene are SGHRS and YFSETQ.

This clonotype occurred many times. The chain carries TRBV5-1 and TRBJ2-1; TRBD2 is a possible D gene (6 bases). Germline V gene lookup returns CDR1 SGHRS and CDR2 YFSETQ. Trimming left V 4 bases short and J 1 base short, with 9 bases between. The CDR3 is 14 amino acids. CDR3: CASSKEGSYNEQFF. CDR3 sequence (DNA): TGCGCCAGCAGCAAGGAGGGTTCCTACAATGAGCAGTTCTTC.

Many counts were recorded for this clonotype. The rearrangement links TRBV27 to TRBJ2-7, with 7 bases that match TRBD1. The CDR3 runs 14 residues. The trim removed 7 bases at V and 0 bases at J, leaving 6 bases unmatched. Germline CDR1 is MNHEY and CDR2 is SMNVEV (reference sequence). DNA of the CDR3: TGTGCCAGCAAAAGGGCAGGGGGCTCCTACGAGCAGTACTTC. Translated: CASKRAGGSYEQYF.

The rearrangement joins TRBV7-9 to TRBJ2-3; D possibly corresponds to TRBD2 (5 bases). This CDR3 has 13 residues. Trimming stripped 5 bases from V and 7 bases from J, with 13 bases between. Germline CDR1 SEHNR, CDR2 FQNEAQ (reference sequence). This CDR3 is CASSKSPGYTQYF. CDR3 DNA: TGTGCCAGCAGCAAATCCCCGGGGTATACGCAGTATTTT.

Ten or more counts support this clonotype. This rearrangement joins TRBV7-2 to TRBJ2-1; D is undetermined. Trimming stripped 4 bases from V and 4 bases from J, with 5 bases between. This CDR3 has 12 residues. CDR1 and CDR2 from the germline V gene are SGHTA and FQGNSA. The CDR3 region has the DNA TGTGCCAGCAGCTGGGGTTACAATGAGCAGTTCTTC. Protein: CASSWGYNEQFF.

Notes on this clonotype: This could be a read error, since a much larger clone is one nucleotide away. This chain links TRBV27 with TRBJ2-5, with D unclear. The V end lost 2 bases, the J end lost 5 bases, and 15 bases lay between the germline ends. This CDR3 is 15 amino acids long. Germline lookup yields CDR1 MNHEY and CDR2 SMNVEV (reference sequence). The CDR3 reads CASSLHRSARETQYF. As DNA, the CDR3 is TGTGCCAGCAGTTTACACCGATCAGCCCGCGAGACCCAGTACTTC.

For this clonotype: A much larger clone lies one base from this, so it may be a read error. The CDR3 bases are TGTGCCAGCAGTTATGGACGGGGGAGGACCGGGGAGCTGTTTTTT. Protein: CASSYGRGRTGELFF. The J gene is TRBJ2-2, the V gene TRBV6-6, with D tentatively TRBD2 (6 bases). In germline, CDR1 is MNHNY, CDR2 SVGAGI (reference sequence). The CDR3 extends over 15 amino acids. The ends were cut back, 3 bases at V and 5 bases at J, with 13 bases in the middle.

CDR3: CASSQEATGEGRNTIYF. The CDR3 nucleotides read TGTGCCAGCAGCCAAGAAGCGACAGGGGAAGGACGAAACACCATATATTTT. The chain links TRBV4-2 to TRBJ1-3; 8 bases match TRBD1. This CDR3 contains 17 residues. Germline assignment: CDR1 LGHNA and CDR2 YNFKEQ. J lost 5 bases, V lost 0 bases, and 9 bases had no gene match.

This clonotype was counted at least ten times. The chain employs TRBV14 and TRBJ2-3; the match to TRBD1 covers 8 bases. The CDR3 has 15 residues. Germline CDR1 reads SGHDN; CDR2 reads FVKESK. V lost 1 base to trimming and J lost 1 base; unmatched junction nucleotides: 1. CDR3 loop: CASSQVTGGTDTQYF. CDR3 bases: TGTGCCAGCAGCCAAGTGACAGGGGGCACAGATACGCAGTATTTT.

V usage is TRBV28 and J usage is TRBJ2-7, with 9 bases lining up with TRBD2. CDR1 MDHEN and CDR2 SYDVKM come from the germline V gene. V dropped 3 bases and J dropped 2; count of bases not matched to a gene: 5. The CDR3 extends over 15 amino acids. In DNA form, the CDR3 reads TGTGCCAGCAGTTTCCTTAGCGGGAGTCCCTACGAGCAGTACTTC. This sequence encodes CASSFLSGSPYEQYF. The full variable domain, with the rest looked up from reference TRBV28 and TRBJ2-7, is DVKVTQSSRYLVKRTGEKVFLECVQDMDHENMFWYRQDPGLGLRLIYFSYDVKMKEKGDIPEGYSVSREKKERFSLILESASTNQTSMYLCASSFLSGSPYEQYFGPGTRLTVT.

This clonotype was detected ten times or more. The genes are TRBV5-1 and TRBJ2-7; no clear D. V lost 3 bases and J lost 3, with 13 bases in between. The V gene's germline CDR1 is SGHRS and CDR2 YFSETQ. The CDR3 runs to 14 residues. CDR3 in amino acids: CASSSPDGSYEQYF. CDR3 nucleotides: TGCGCCAGCAGCTCCCCGGACGGAAGCTACGAGCAGTACTTC.

The chain combines TRBV2 with TRBJ2-1; no clear D gene. Trimming took off 2 bases at V and 7 bases at J, with 6 bases between the two ends. The germline V gene encodes CDR1 SNHLY and CDR2 FYNNEI. The CDR3 contains 12 residues. CDR3 in DNA: TGTGCCAGCAGTGAACTCGGAAATGAGCAGTTCTTC. It is translated as CASSELGNEQFF.

This clonotype has more than one count but fewer than ten. V usage is TRBV12-3 or TRBV12-4 and J usage is TRBJ2-3; D remains unclear. The CDR3 covers 12 residues. With 5 bases removed from V and 10 bases from J, the gap between germline ends came to 13 bases. CDR3 sequence reads: CASSPIIKAQYF. The CDR3 bases are TGTGCCAGCAGTCCTATAATTAAGGCGCAGTATTTT.

Concerning this clonotype: Compared with germline, one end of the junction differs, possibly owing to a read error. The chain couples TRBV7-2 to TRBJ2-7; TRBD1 matches 10 bases. Germline V CDR1 and CDR2: SGHTA, FQGNSA. This CDR3 has 14 residues. The CDR3 spells CACSLRDRGVEQYF. In nucleotides, the CDR3 is TGTGCCTGCAGCTTAAGGGACAGGGGTGTCGAGCAGTACTTC.

This clonotype occurred many times. This sequence joins TRBV20-1 and TRBJ2-4, with D perhaps being TRBD1 or TRBD2 (6 bases each). The CDR3 length is 16 residues. In germline, CDR1 is DFQATT, CDR2 SNEGSKA (reference sequence). Between the trimmed V and J ends, which lost 3 bases and 0 bases, there was a span of 15 bases. The CDR3 bases are TGCAGTGCTAGGAGGGGCAGGGGACTAGCCAAAAACATTCAGTACTTC. Translation gives CSARRGRGLAKNIQYF.

The chain recombines TRBV3-1 with TRBJ1-2; 10 bases match TRBD1. The CDR3 is made up of 17 amino acids. V lost 4 bases and J lost 3; bases outside the gene matches: 11. CDR1 is LGHDT and CDR2 is YNNKEL in the germline V gene (reference sequence). CDR3 loop: CASSRQGAQIRDYGYTF. The DNA for the CDR3 is TGTGCCAGCAGCCGACAGGGGGCACAGATTCGGGACTATGGCTACACCTTC.

This clonotype was counted between two and nine times. The V and J genes are TRBV10-3 and TRBJ2-4; D remains unclear. The J call may be in error: the DNA end matches TRBJ2-5 better. Germline-derived CDR1 and CDR2 are ENHRY and SYGVKD. CDR3 size: 13 residues. The CDR3 sequence is CAISGTVGETQYF. CDR3 coding DNA: TGTGCCATCAGTGGTACAGTGGGAGAGACCCAGTACTTC.

This clonotype was counted ten times or more. V usage is TRBV7-9 and J usage is TRBJ2-1; D tentatively fits TRBD1 or TRBD2 (5 bases each). CDR3 length: 12 residues. Per germline, CDR1 SEHNR and CDR2 FQNEAQ (reference sequence). V was clipped by 3 bases and J by 11 bases, with 11 bases between them. The CDR3 sequence is CASSLGPNQQFF. The CDR3 region has the DNA TGTGCCAGCAGCTTGGGACCGAACCAGCAGTTCTTC.

J is TRBJ2-3 and V is TRBV5-6; possible D gene TRBD2, 9 bases. The germline V and J ends were trimmed by 1 base and 5 bases, with 38 bases remaining between them. The CDR3 extends over 23 amino acids. Looked up from germline, CDR1 is SGHDT and CDR2 is YYEEEE. CDR3 sequence (DNA): TGTGCCAGCAGCTTGAGCGTCAGGGGGCGCCTAGCGGGAAGCCACTATAACCTAGATACGCAGTATTTT. Translated, it gives CASSLSVRGRLAGSHYNLDTQYF.